Listed here are 20 T cell receptor beta chains from one sample, sequenced in a study of blood T cell repertoires in COVID-19. The protocol was immunoSEQ multiplex PCR, while the TCRdb copy is restricted to in-frame clones and leaves out a portion. The table shows roughly 150,000 clones, with 81% occurring only once. The sequenced sample consisted of PBMCs or T cells enriched from blood (not recorded which). The receptors stem from a woman in her thirties or forties with acute COVID-19.

This chain joins TRBV2 and TRBJ2-5; D might be TRBD2 (6 bases). Trimming cost V 7 bases and J 5 bases, with 14 bases left between them. This CDR3 region has 13 residues. In germline, CDR1 is SNHLY, CDR2 FYNNEI. CDR3 residues: CASTRRAGETQYF. As DNA, the CDR3 is TGTGCCAGCACCCGGAGGGCCGGGGAGACCCAGTACTTC.

The chain employs TRBV7-9 and TRBJ2-1; 11 nucleotides match TRBD2. The CDR3 extends over 17 amino acids. CDR1 and CDR2 (germline): SEHNR, FQNEAQ (reference sequence). Trimming cost V 1 base and J 7 bases; bases outside gene matches: 9. The CDR3 loop reads CASSLDSASGRTNEQFF. CDR3 DNA sequence: TGTGCCAGCAGCTTAGACTCGGCTAGCGGGAGGACTAATGAGCAGTTCTTC.

The CDR3 DNA sequence: TGCGCCAGCAGCTTGGCCGTTGGGACTAGCGGTCTTAGATCCCCCTACGAGCAGTACTTC. Translating it yields CASSLAVGTSGLRSPYEQYF. The chain recombines TRBV5-1 with TRBJ2-7; 11 nucleotides line up with TRBD2. The CDR3 has 20 amino acids. V was clipped by 0 bases and J by 2 bases; unmatched bases: 16. CDR1 and CDR2 (germline): SGHRS, YFSETQ.

V gene TRBV3-1 (or the pseudogene TRBV3-2) combines with J gene TRBJ2-2, with 9 bases identical to TRBD1. The CDR3 is made up of 17 amino acids. Germline V CDR1 and CDR2: LGHDT, YNNKEL (reference sequence). Trimming removed 2 bases from V and 9 bases from J; junction bases left unmatched: 13. The CDR3: CASSQSQTDRGKRELFF. CDR3 DNA sequence: TGTGCCAGCAGCCAAAGCCAAACGGACAGGGGCAAACGGGAGCTGTTTTTT.

CDR3 DNA: TGTGCCAGCAGTTTATTAAGGGGTAGCTCCTACAATGAGCAGTTCTTC. It translates to CASSLLRGSSYNEQFF. The V call is TRBV27, the J call TRBJ2-1, with TRBD1 as a possible D gene (5 bases). The germline V and J ends were trimmed by 1 base and 0 bases, with 10 bases remaining between them. The CDR3 consists of 16 residues. Germline assignment: CDR1 MNHEY and CDR2 SMNVEV (reference sequence).

The chain is built from TRBV3-1 (or the pseudogene TRBV3-2) and TRBJ1-2; TRBD1 matches 9 bases. The germline V gene has CDR1 LGHDT and CDR2 YNNKEL (reference sequence). J lost 5 bases, V lost 6 bases, and 7 bases had no gene match. The CDR3 runs 14 residues. In DNA, the CDR3 is TGTGCCAGCAGTCTACAGGGGGCCCAGTATGGCTACACCTTC. This translates into CASSLQGAQYGYTF.

The chain joins TRBV19 to TRBJ2-2, with D tentatively TRBD1 (6 bases). Trimming cost V 3 bases and J 0 bases, with 11 bases left between them. Germline V gene lookup returns CDR1 LNHDA and CDR2 SQIVND (reference sequence). The CDR3 length is 16 residues. The CDR3 loop reads CASSIVGQSNTGELFF. CDR3 DNA: TGTGCCAGTAGTATCGTGGGACAATCGAACACCGGGGAGCTGTTTTTT.

The chain recombines TRBV6-2 or TRBV6-3 with TRBJ1-1; 9 nucleotides agree with TRBD1. The CDR3 consists of 18 residues. V shed 2 bases, J shed 0 bases, and the junction held 10 bases outside the gene matches. Germline CDR1 and CDR2: MNHEY and SVGEGT. The CDR3, as DNA: TGTGCCAGCAGTTACCGGGGACAGGGTAGAGGTGTGAACACTGAAGCTTTCTTT. This codes for CASSYRGQGRGVNTEAFF.

The genes are TRBV9 and TRBJ2-2, with 10 nucleotides matching TRBD1. After removal of 6 bases from V and 6 bases from J, the junction contained 11 bases not matched to a gene. This CDR3 has 16 amino acids. The germline gives CDR1 SGDLS, CDR2 YYNGEE. The CDR3 DNA sequence: TGTGCCAGCAACCTACGGGACAGGGGTCACGCCGGGGAGCTGTTTTTT. This translates into CASNLRDRGHAGELFF.

This clone showed up just once. The chain is built from TRBV19 and TRBJ2-3, with 12 bases that match TRBD2. The V and J ends lost 3 bases and 3 bases, in that order; junction bases with no gene match: 16. The CDR3 is made up of 20 amino acids. Germline V gene sequence: CDR1 LNHDA, CDR2 SQIVND (reference sequence). The CDR3 reads CASSMKWLAGGLAETDTQYF. In DNA, the CDR3 is TGTGCCAGTAGTATGAAGTGGCTAGCGGGAGGGCTCGCGGAAACAGATACGCAGTATTTT.

The rearrangement uses TRBV7-2 and TRBJ1-2; D might be TRBD1 (6 bases). V dropped 3 bases and J dropped 7 bases, with 15 bases sitting between them. The CDR3 totals 14 residues. Germline values: CDR1 SGHTA, CDR2 FQGNSA. CDR3 sequence (DNA): TGTGCCAGCAGCTTGGACAGCCTTGCGGGTGGCTACACCTTC. Residues: CASSLDSLAGGYTF.

The chain combines TRBV7-8 with TRBJ1-4, with D unresolved. V was pared by 3 bases and J by 1 base, with 3 bases between. The CDR3 loop spans 13 amino acids. Germline V lookup: CDR1 SGHVS, CDR2 FQNEAQ. CDR3 nucleotide sequence: TGTGCCAGCAGCTTCCGAACTAATGAAAAACTGTTTTTT. Translation: CASSFRTNEKLFF. The full variable domain, its missing parts supplied by reference TRBV7-8 and TRBJ1-4, is GAGVSQSPRYKVAKRGQDVALRCDPISGHVSLFWYQQALGQGPEFLTYFQNEAQLDKSGLPSDRFFAERPEGSVSTLKIQRTQQEDSAVYLCASSFRTNEKLFFGSGTQLSVL.

The chain uses TRBV18 and TRBJ2-5, with TRBD2 matching 8 bases. V shed 0 bases, J shed 4 bases, and the junction held 4 bases outside the gene matches. This CDR3 is built from 15 residues. Germline values: CDR1 KGHSH, CDR2 LQKENI. Here the CDR3 reads CASSPPSLAGETQYF. The CDR3 DNA reads TGTGCCAGCTCACCACCGAGCCTAGCGGGAGAGACCCAGTACTTC.

The chain joins TRBV19 to TRBJ2-5, with 10 nucleotides matching TRBD1. The J segment lost 5 bases and the V segment lost 3 bases, leaving 3 bases of the junction unmatched. The CDR3 length is 14 residues. Germline CDR1 is LNHDA and CDR2 is SQIVND (reference sequence). Here the CDR3 DNA reads TGTGCCAGTAGTATCCAGACAGGGGGCGAGACCCAGTACTTC. It encodes CASSIQTGGETQYF.

This clone was seen a single time. The chain is built from TRBV15 and TRBJ1-1; tentatively, D is TRBD1 (5 bases). Germline CDR1 LNHNV, CDR2 YYDKDF (reference sequence). The CDR3 totals 13 residues. Trimming cost V 6 bases and J 1 base, with 9 bases left between them. In DNA, the CDR3 is TGTGCCACCAGAGAAGGGGAGAACACTGAAGCTTTCTTT. Translation: CATREGENTEAFF.

This clone was recorded many times. V is TRBV7-9 and J is TRBJ1-5; D gene ambiguous. Germline V gives CDR1 SEHNR, CDR2 FQNEAQ (reference sequence). V lost 2 bases to trimming and J lost 5 bases, with 4 bases between them. The length of the CDR3 is 12 residues. This CDR3 reads CASSLTDQPQHF. For the CDR3, the DNA is TGTGCCAGCAGCTTAACGGATCAGCCCCAGCATTTT.

CDR3 DNA sequence: TGCGCCAGCAGCTTCTTAGCGGGGGGAGGGAATGAGCAGTTCTTC. It codes for CASSFLAGGGNEQFF. The V gene is TRBV5-1, the J gene TRBJ2-1, with 10 bases fitting TRBD2. The germline V gene has CDR1 SGHRS and CDR2 YFSETQ. This CDR3 comprises 15 residues. The trim removed 2 bases at V and 7 bases at J, leaving 6 bases unmatched.

V and J are TRBV19 and TRBJ2-7, with 7 nucleotides matching TRBD1. The CDR3 has 14 residues. Losses at the gene ends were 4 bases for V and 7 bases for J; bases not matched to a gene: 10. The germline gives CDR1 LNHDA, CDR2 SQIVND (reference sequence). The CDR3 spells CASSSRQGAREQYF. The CDR3 region has the DNA TGTGCCAGTAGTAGCCGACAGGGAGCAAGAGAGCAGTACTTC.

V and J are TRBV6-5 and TRBJ2-3, with D tentatively TRBD2 (5 bases). With 5 bases removed from V and 0 bases from J, the gap between germline ends came to 12 bases. The germline gives CDR1 MNHEY, CDR2 SVGAGI. The CDR3 has 15 residues. In DNA, the CDR3 is TGTGCCAGCAGTCTAGCCCCATCCAGCACAGATACGCAGTATTTT. This encodes CASSLAPSSTDTQYF.

This clone was counted once. The chain is built from TRBV7-8 and TRBJ2-1; D may be TRBD1 (6 bases). The germline CDR1 and CDR2 sequences are SGHVS and FQNEAQ. Trimming stripped 5 bases from V and 5 bases from J, with 25 bases between. This CDR3 comprises 18 residues. The CDR3 DNA is TGTGCCAGCAGCAATTCCCCACCGGCAGGGGCGAGCAACAATGAGCAGTTCTTC. Amino acids: CASSNSPPAGASNNEQFF.